This record concerns one T cell receptor (beta chain) sequence. Its cognate antigen is unknown. CD8+ and CD4+ T cells taken from blood had their TCR beta sequenced. This entry comes from a study of CD8 T cells in Susac syndrome. Findings and limits, study-wide: That the number of individuals in its TCR sequencing and HLA analysis was relatively small was acknowledged by the study.

Random hexamers were used to reverse transcribe an amount of about 0.5 to 1 ug RNA. With immunoSEQ multiplex PCR, TCR beta CDR3 was amplified across 54 Vbeta and 13 Jbeta. In TCRdb, the immunoSEQ multiplex PCR reads were re-called with MiXCR into one record per CDR3 protein. The data show 330,000 or so distinct CDR3 sequences, 75% to 90% seen once. This CDR3 contains 13 residues. The V and J ends lost 8 bases and 7 bases respectively, with 15 bases between them. What was sequenced was CD8+ T cells from PBMCs. The receptor comes from a human donor with multiple sclerosis. This chain links TRBV12-3 or TRBV12-4 with TRBJ1-3, with D maybe TRBD1 (6 bases). The CDR3 DNA follows: TGTGCCAGCCCATCCCCAACAGGGAACACCATATATTTT. Encoded protein: CASPSPTGNTIYF.